Listed below are T cell receptor beta chains from one sample, sequenced in a study of shared clonotypes between healthy human individuals. The repertoire was sequenced with immunoSEQ multiplex PCR; TCRdb's copy has only in-frame clones and lacks some. Here the sample spans about 700,000 clones, less than 85% being singletons. Sequencing was done on a sample of memory CD4+ T cells sorted from blood. These receptors all come from a young woman in good health. The CDR3 runs from the conserved cysteine through the conserved F or W. Each record gives: V gene, D gene, J gene, clone size, CDR3 protein, CDR3 DNA. A D gene is named only where the DNA matches it firmly. Size is stated for part of the rows, as once, few or many counts, or as a class when the clone is expanded.

>TRBV5-6|TRBD1|TRBJ2-1|-
CASSSLDRGYEQFF
TGTGCCAGCAGCTCCTTGGACAGGGGATATGAGCAGTTCTTC
>TRBV19|-|TRBJ1-4|-
CASTTRSANEKLFF
TGTGCCAGTACTACCCGTTCGGCTAATGAAAAACTGTTTTTT
>TRBV18|TRBD1|TRBJ1-1|-
CASSIGQGLNTEAFF
TGTGCCAGCTCAATAGGACAGGGGCTCAACACTGAAGCTTTCTTT
>TRBV5-1|TRBD2|TRBJ2-3|-
CASGLAGGPDTQYF
TGCGCCAGCGGGTTAGCGGGAGGCCCAGATACGCAGTATTTT
>TRBV19|-|TRBJ1-2|-
CASRVTGYYGYTF
TGTGCCAGTAGGGTGACAGGATACTATGGCTACACCTTC
>TRBV19|-|TRBJ1-1|once
CASSILKAGVTEAFF
TGTGCCAGTAGTATCCTTAAGGCAGGGGTGACTGAAGCTTTCTTT
>TRBV5-4|-|TRBJ1-1|-
CASSLALGENTEAFF
TGTGCCAGCAGCTTGGCATTAGGGGAGAACACTGAAGCTTTCTTT
>TRBV27|TRBD2|TRBJ2-3|-
CASSPNPGLAGFPDTQYF
TGTGCCAGCAGTCCGAACCCGGGACTAGCGGGATTTCCAGATACGCAGTATTTT
>TRBV6-5|-|TRBJ1-1|-
CASSYSFKGRYTEAFF
TGTGCCAGCAGTTACTCGTTCAAGGGGAGGTACACTGAAGCTTTCTTT
>TRBV27|-|TRBJ2-1|many
CASSLVGSSYNEQFF
TGTGCCAGCAGTTTGGTAGGGAGCTCCTACAATGAGCAGTTCTTC
>TRBV27|TRBD1|TRBJ1-1|-
CASYRGRDTEAFF
TGTGCCAGCTACAGGGGCAGGGACACTGAAGCTTTCTTT
>TRBV6-4|TRBD1|TRBJ1-1|-
CASRRQGYTEAFF
TGTGCCAGCAGAAGACAGGGATACACTGAAGCTTTCTTT
>TRBV7-8|-|TRBJ1-1|-
CASSSTGGIEAFF
TGTGCCAGCAGCTCCACTGGAGGGATTGAAGCTTTCTTT
>TRBV7-3|-|TRBJ1-2|few
CASSSQGNYGYTF
TGTGCCAGCAGCTCCCAGGGGAACTATGGCTACACCTTC
>TRBV7-9|-|TRBJ1-1|-
CASSFGRTEAFF
TGTGCCAGCAGCTTCGGGCGCACTGAAGCTTTCTTT
>TRBV2|-|TRBJ2-3|-
CASRRDEIITDTQYF
TGTGCCAGCAGGAGGGACGAAATAATCACAGATACGCAGTATTTT